This T cell receptor beta chain is from a study of blood T cell repertoires in COVID-19. As for the study in general: The United States, Italy and Spain were the sources of the acute and convalescent COVID-19 samples. PBMCs, B-cell-depleted T cells, or T cells provided the cDNA or gDNA that made up the material.

CDR1 is KGHSH, CDR2 LQKENI, per germline. The CDR3 loop spans 12 amino acids. With V trimmed by 8 bases and J by 10 bases, 6 bases remained unmatched. Source study methods: Amplified reference gene primers provided the basis for estimating nucleated cell counts. Measured with immunoSEQ multiplex PCR; TCRdb has only the in-frame clones, and not every one. Clonal size and the V and J genes are those of that table, whereas D and trimming came from the DNA. The table has 400,000 or so clones, more than 75% seen once. The sequence was collected from a human donor in a cohort sampled during active COVID-19. The rearrangement joins TRBV18 to TRBJ2-1; 9 nucleotides match TRBD1. The sample was peripheral blood. The CDR3, as DNA: TGTGCCAGCAGGACAGGGGAAGGCGAGCAGTTCTTC. It encodes CASRTGEGEQFF.